Listed here are 29 T cell receptor beta chains from one sample, sequenced in a study of PD-L1 blockade in urothelial cancer. The method was immunoSEQ multiplex PCR; TCRdb's version includes in-frame clones alone and lacks a portion of them. This sample has roughly 62,000 clones, with roughly 80% found just once. The source was PBMCs, collected around atezolizumab (anti-PD-L1) treatment. These receptors came from a man between 65 and 85 years old with urothelial cancer.

The chain joins TRBV20-1 to TRBJ1-2; maybe TRBD1 (5 bases). Between the trimmed V and J ends, which lost 5 bases and 2 bases, there was a span of 6 bases. This CDR3 is 11 amino acids long. Germline CDR1 and CDR2: DFQATT and SNEGSKA (reference sequence). The CDR3 protein is CSAPGNYGYTF. CDR3 bases: TGCAGTGCTCCAGGGAACTATGGCTACACCTTC.

The V gene is TRBV2, the J gene TRBJ2-7; no definite D call. V lost 7 bases and J 0 bases, leaving 16 bases between the germline ends. The germline V gene encodes CDR1 SNHLY and CDR2 FYNNEI. This CDR3 spans 15 amino acids. CDR3 bases: TGTGCCAGCAATGGTCCACGTGTTAGCTCCTACGAGCAGTACTTC. Translating it yields CASNGPRVSSYEQYF.

This clone was counted only a few times. J is TRBJ2-7 and V is TRBV5-1; 9 bases are shared with TRBD2. After removal of 2 bases from V and 3 bases from J, the junction contained 6 bases not matched to a gene. CDR1 and CDR2 (germline): SGHRS, YFSETQ. CDR3 length: 15 residues. Here the CDR3 reads CASSFSSGSDYEQYF. DNA of the CDR3: TGCGCCAGCAGCTTTAGTAGCGGGAGCGACTACGAGCAGTACTTC.

This clone was seen more than once but under ten times. The chain couples TRBV2 to TRBJ1-1, with TRBD1 matching over 8 bases. The V gene end was trimmed by 6 bases and the J gene end by 5 bases; junction bases not matched to a gene: 8. Germline CDR1 reads SNHLY; CDR2 reads FYNNEI. This CDR3 region has 14 residues. The CDR3 loop is CASSPDRGRTEAFF. For the CDR3, the DNA is TGTGCCAGCAGCCCCGACAGGGGCCGGACTGAAGCTTTCTTT.

This sequence joins TRBV11-1 and TRBJ2-5; TRBD1 matches at 8 bases. The junction had 4 bases not matched to a gene; V was cut back by 5 bases and J by 2 bases. The germline V gene encodes CDR1 SGHAT and CDR2 FQDESV (reference sequence). This CDR3 has 14 residues. The CDR3 DNA sequence: TGTGCCAGCAGCCCGGGACAGGAGCAAGAGACCCAGTACTTC. Translation: CASSPGQEQETQYF.

V gene TRBV28 combines with J gene TRBJ2-7; tentatively, D is TRBD2 (6 bases). Trimming cost V 6 bases and J 4 bases, with 19 bases left between them. This CDR3 has 15 amino acids. The V gene's germline CDR1 is MDHEN and CDR2 SYDVKM. The CDR3 is CASRFLIRGGYEQYF. CDR3 DNA sequence: TGTGCCAGCAGATTTTTGATCCGGGGAGGTTACGAGCAGTACTTC.

CDR3 amino acids: CASSWGQNTEAFF. CDR3 nucleotides: TGTGCCAGCAGCTGGGGGCAGAACACTGAAGCTTTCTTT. This sequence joins TRBV5-4 and TRBJ1-1; D may be TRBD1 (6 bases). Looked up from germline, CDR1 is SGHNT and CDR2 is YYREEE (reference sequence). The CDR3 is 13 amino acids. V was trimmed by 3 bases and J by 1 base, leaving 7 bases between them.

The rearrangement links TRBV6-1 to TRBJ2-1, with a weak D call TRBD2 (5 bases). Germline V gene lookup returns CDR1 MNHNS and CDR2 SASEGT. This CDR3 has 17 amino acids. Deletions cut 3 bases from V and 0 bases from J, with 15 bases between. The CDR3 nucleotides are TGTGCCAGCAGTGACGGGCAGCGGTTAAGCTCCTACAATGAGCAGTTCTTC. Residues: CASSDGQRLSSYNEQFF.

The V gene is TRBV10-3, the J gene TRBJ1-2; D unclear. The CDR3 is made up of 12 amino acids. Trimming removed 0 bases at V and 6 bases at J, with 5 bases between. Germline V gene sequence: CDR1 ENHRY, CDR2 SYGVKD. CDR3 sequence (DNA): TGTGCCATCAGTGAGTCAACGGATGGCTACACCTTC. This translates into CAISESTDGYTF.

V and J are TRBV11-2 and TRBJ2-5; 12 bases agree with TRBD2. The V and J ends lost 5 bases and 4 bases, in that order; junction bases with no gene match: 2. The CDR3 is 14 amino acids. The V gene's germline CDR1 is SGHAT and CDR2 FQNNGV. The CDR3 sequence is CASSPSGRGETQYF. Here the CDR3 DNA reads TGTGCCAGCAGCCCTAGCGGGAGGGGAGAGACCCAGTACTTC.

This clone was detected only once. The rearrangement uses TRBV7-4 and TRBJ1-1; no firm D call. Trimming removed 1 base from V and 12 bases from J, with 12 bases in between. This CDR3 comprises 12 residues. From germline, CDR1 is SGHVT and CDR2 SQSDAQ. The CDR3 DNA follows: TGTGCCAGCAGCTTAGGCAGGAGGAGGACTTTCTTT. It translates to CASSLGRRRTFF.

This chain joins TRBV5-1 and TRBJ1-1, with D hard to call. The CDR3 is 16 residues long. Germline V gene data show CDR1 as SGHRS and CDR2 as YFSETQ. Trimming stripped 3 bases from V and 4 bases from J, with 19 bases between. Written as DNA, the CDR3 is TGCGCCAGCAGCTGGGCAACCGGCCCTCTCTCCACTGAAGCTTTCTTT. This sequence encodes CASSWATGPLSTEAFF.

The V call is TRBV18, the J call TRBJ1-2, with TRBD1 identical over 7 bases. This CDR3 comprises 15 residues. Germline V CDR1 and CDR2: KGHSH, LQKENI. Losses at the gene ends were 1 base for V and 4 bases for J; bases not matched to a gene: 6. CDR3 coding DNA: TGTGCCAGCTCACCACAGGGGGCATCGGGCTATGGCTACACCTTC. Protein: CASSPQGASGYGYTF.

V and J are TRBV5-1 and TRBJ2-7, with D perhaps matching TRBD1 (6 bases). The CDR3 extends over 15 amino acids. Between the trimmed V and J ends, which lost 3 bases and 2 bases, there was a span of 15 bases. The germline V gene has CDR1 SGHRS and CDR2 YFSETQ. In DNA form, the CDR3 reads TGCGCCAGCAGCTACACTCGGACAGCTGCCTACGAGCAGTACTTC. Translation: CASSYTRTAAYEQYF.

CDR3 in DNA: TGTGCCTGGAGTGTTCCCTGGACTAGCGGGAGAAACCCAGAGACCCAGTACTTC. This encodes CAWSVPWTSGRNPETQYF. The chain employs TRBV30 and TRBJ2-5, with 13 nucleotides matching TRBD2. The J segment lost 4 bases and the V segment lost 0 bases, leaving 11 bases of the junction unmatched. The germline V gene has CDR1 GTSNPN and CDR2 SVGIG (reference sequence). This CDR3 region has 18 residues.

This chain uses TRBV28 with TRBJ2-5; D uncertain. The V and J ends lost 4 bases and 0 bases respectively, with 12 bases between them. In germline, CDR1 is MDHEN, CDR2 SYDVKM. CDR3 size: 15 residues. CDR3 sequence (DNA): TGTGCCAGCAGTTACCTCACGGTGGACCAAGAGACCCAGTACTTC. Its protein is CASSYLTVDQETQYF.

The CDR3 is CASSPGLAGGYNEQFF. The CDR3 coding sequence is TGTGCCAGCAGTCCCGGACTAGCGGGAGGGTACAATGAGCAGTTCTTC. This chain uses TRBV6-6 with TRBJ2-1; TRBD2 aligns across 15 bases. J gave up 4 bases and V 5 bases, and 3 bases lay outside the gene matches. Germline V gives CDR1 MNHNY, CDR2 SVGAGI (reference sequence). The CDR3 covers 16 residues.

The chain uses TRBV27 and TRBJ1-2; the match to TRBD1 covers 10 bases. The CDR3 sequence is 14 residues long. Germline-derived CDR1 and CDR2 are MNHEY and SMNVEV (reference sequence). The J segment lost 5 bases and the V segment lost 5 bases, leaving 5 bases of the junction unmatched. The CDR3 DNA reads as TGTGCCAGCAGTACTCGGACAGGGGGATATGGCTACACCTTC. Protein: CASSTRTGGYGYTF.

Comment on this clone: This specimen includes other DNA sequences encoding the same CDR3. J is TRBJ2-3 and V is TRBV5-1; tentatively, D is TRBD1 (6 bases). Trimming took 4 bases from V and 0 from J, leaving 12 bases between them. Germline CDR1 is SGHRS and CDR2 is YFSETQ. The CDR3 is 15 residues long. This chain's CDR3 is CASSLDSTSTDTQYF. The CDR3 DNA follows: TGCGCCAGCAGCCTGGACAGTACTAGCACAGATACGCAGTATTTT.

This CDR3 is CASIDRRYEQYF. Written as DNA, the CDR3 is TGTGCCAGCATTGACAGGAGATACGAGCAGTACTTC. The chain recombines TRBV6-5 with TRBJ2-7, with a tentative D call TRBD1 (6 bases). The CDR3 runs 12 residues. Germline V gives CDR1 MNHEY, CDR2 SVGAGI. V was cut by 7 bases and J by 4 bases, with 11 bases left in between.

The V and J genes are TRBV5-1 and TRBJ2-2; 11 bases match TRBD2. V lost 4 bases and J lost 4; bases outside the gene matches: 6. The CDR3 has 16 residues. Germline CDR1 is SGHRS and CDR2 is YFSETQ. The CDR3 here is CASSLMTSGVTGELFF. CDR3 nucleotide sequence: TGCGCCAGCAGCCTCATGACTAGCGGGGTCACCGGGGAGCTGTTTTTT. Looking up the rest from reference TRBV5-1 and TRBJ2-2 gives the full variable domain: KAGVTQTPRYLIKTRGQQVTLSCSPISGHRSVSWYQQTPGQGLQFLFEYFSETQRNKGNFPGRFSGRQFSNSRSEMNVSTLELGDSALYLCASSLMTSGVTGELFFGEGSRLTVL.

The chain couples TRBV28 to TRBJ2-5; TRBD2 aligns across 9 bases. The CDR3 is 16 residues long. Germline V gives CDR1 MDHEN, CDR2 SYDVKM. The trim removed 5 bases at V and 5 bases at J, leaving 12 bases unmatched. DNA for the CDR3: TGTGCCAGCAGTCGAACGGGACTAGCTTTCCGGGAGACCCAGTACTTC. The encoded protein is CASSRTGLAFRETQYF.

This chain connects TRBV2 to TRBJ1-2; TRBD1 matches 7 bases. The junction had 7 bases not matched to a gene; V was cut back by 2 bases and J by 4 bases. Germline V gives CDR1 SNHLY, CDR2 FYNNEI. This CDR3 spans 15 amino acids. CDR3: CASSERQGRSYGYTF. CDR3 bases: TGTGCCAGCAGTGAAAGACAGGGAAGAAGCTATGGCTACACCTTC.

Here the CDR3 reads CASSQDLVRAGQPQHF. DNA of the CDR3: TGCGCCAGCAGCCAAGATCTTGTCAGGGCCGGACAGCCCCAGCATTTT. V usage is TRBV4-1 and J usage is TRBJ1-5; D is perhaps TRBD1 (5 bases). The CDR3 runs to 16 residues. Germline-derived CDR1 and CDR2 are MGHRA and YSYEKL. V shed 0 bases and J shed 7 bases, with 16 bases lying between them.

The chain joins TRBV5-6 to TRBJ2-1, with 7 nucleotides matching TRBD1. The CDR3 spans 16 residues. V was pared by 3 bases and J by 2 bases, with 8 bases of the junction left unmatched. From germline, CDR1 is SGHDT and CDR2 YYEEEE. The CDR3 coding sequence is TGTGCCAGCAGCTATTGGACAGGAAGGACCTACAATGAGCAGTTCTTC. Amino acids: CASSYWTGRTYNEQFF.

In its sample, this clone was seen a few times. J is TRBJ1-1 and V is TRBV7-9; TRBD1 aligns across 7 bases. The length of the CDR3 is 14 residues. CDR1 SEHNR and CDR2 FQNEAQ come from the germline V gene (reference sequence). After removal of 5 bases from V and 1 base from J, the junction contained 4 bases not matched to a gene. Here the CDR3 reads CASSRGHQNTEAFF. The CDR3 region has the DNA TGTGCCAGCAGCAGGGGGCACCAGAACACTGAAGCTTTCTTT.

The chain has TRBV2 and TRBJ2-5, with 7 bases lining up with TRBD1. The CDR3 totals 12 residues. CDR1 SNHLY and CDR2 FYNNEI come from the germline V gene. Trimming cost V 4 bases and J 5 bases; bases outside gene matches: 1. CDR3 protein: CASSGDSETQYF. CDR3 DNA sequence: TGTGCCAGCAGTGGGGACAGCGAGACCCAGTACTTC.

The chain combines TRBV7-9 with TRBJ1-5; no reliable D call. Trimming took off 8 bases at V and 6 bases at J, with 17 bases between the two ends. This CDR3 comprises 14 residues. From germline, CDR1 is SEHNR and CDR2 FQNEAQ (reference sequence). The CDR3 DNA is TGTGCCAGCCAGCGAGGTGGATTAGGTCAGCCCCAGCATTTT. It encodes CASQRGGLGQPQHF.

In its sample, this clone was seen a few times. The chain recombines TRBV7-2 with TRBJ1-2; D is possibly TRBD1 (6 bases). V shed 5 bases and J shed 2 bases, with 15 bases lying between them. This CDR3 spans 15 amino acids. Germline lookup yields CDR1 SGHTA and CDR2 FQGNSA. The CDR3, as DNA: TGTGCCAGCAGCCCTCCAGGGGTGCGGAACTATGGCTACACCTTC. The encoded protein is CASSPPGVRNYGYTF.